This T cell receptor beta chain came from a study of T cell changes during pregnancy in multiple sclerosis. The CDR3 is 14 residues long. Germline CDR1 is ENHRY and CDR2 is SYGVKD. The V gene lost 0 bases and the J gene lost 8 bases, with 8 bases spanning the gap. Clones were sequenced by immunoSEQ multiplex PCR, and TCRdb holds only the in-frame ones, with some missing. The table records about 57,000 clones, 90% to 95% of them present only once. The chain links TRBV10-3 to TRBJ1-6; a possible D gene is TRBD1 (6 bases). The source of this sequence is a female donor with multiple sclerosis, enrolled in a pregnancy study. The sample here was CD4+ T cells from peripheral blood mononuclear cells, taken in the second trimester of pregnancy. The CDR3 nucleotides read TGTGCCATCAGTGAGTCACCAGGGGATTCACCCCTCCACTTT. Translating gives CAISESPGDSPLHF.